The next 28 T cell receptor beta chains were all read from a single sample in a study of blood T cells in healthy people across ages. A sample-barcoded 5' primer and a J-beta primer mix were used in a second PCR of about 7 to 11 cycles. Each CDR3 protein gets one entry after TCRdb re-called the 5' RACE reads with MiXCR. The data contain 600,000 or so distinct CDR3 sequences, about 45% of them seen just once; the ten biggest clones take up around 23%. Sequenced input: blood. These receptors all come from a man older than 75 in good health.

This clonotype was counted a few times. A much larger clone sits a single nucleotide away, making a read error possible. The chain is built from TRBV6-6 and TRBJ2-7; no definite D call. Germline V gives CDR1 MNHNY, CDR2 SVGAGI (reference sequence). This CDR3 is 13 amino acids long. The CDR3 DNA reads TGTGCCGGCAGTGGAACTTCGGCCTACGAGCAGTACTTC. Amino acid sequence: CAGSGTSAYEQYF.

This clonotype has a handful of counts. CDR3 coding DNA: TGTGCCAGCAGCACAAGGACTAGCCCGTCGTCTGATACGCAGTATTTT. Its translation: CASSTRTSPSSDTQYF. The rearrangement joins TRBV7-2 to TRBJ2-3, with 8 nucleotides matching TRBD2. The length of the CDR3 is 16 residues. J was trimmed by 6 bases and V by 5 bases; bases with no gene match: 13. Germline V gene lookup returns CDR1 SGHTA and CDR2 FQGNSA.

The rearrangement joins TRBV7-2 to TRBJ2-4; a weak D match, TRBD1 (5 bases). The J call may be in error: the DNA end matches TRBJ2-7 better. The V gene's germline CDR1 is SGHTA and CDR2 FQGNSA. The CDR3 covers 15 residues. The CDR3 DNA reads TGTGCCAGCAGCTTGATGCACAGGTCTACCTACGAGCAGTACTTC. Encoded protein: CASSLMHRSTYEQYF.

This clonotype was detected only a few times. The chain couples TRBV12-3 or TRBV12-4 to TRBJ1-6, with TRBD1 matching 7 bases. V shed 4 bases, J shed 5 bases, and the junction held 2 bases outside the gene matches. The CDR3 loop spans 14 amino acids. CDR3 protein: CASSSGQNNSPLHF. For the CDR3, the DNA is TGTGCCAGCAGTTCGGGACAGAATAATTCACCCCTCCACTTT.

V and J are TRBV20-1 and TRBJ2-1, with a tentative D call TRBD2 (6 bases). V dropped 1 base and J dropped 10 bases, with 11 bases sitting between them. Germline V gene data show CDR1 as DFQATT and CDR2 as SNEGSKA (reference sequence). The CDR3 contains 12 residues. The CDR3 DNA reads as TGCAGTGCTAGAGTGGGGGGAAAGGAGCAGTTCTTC. Protein sequence: CSARVGGKEQFF.

This chain connects TRBV6-2 or TRBV6-3 to TRBJ2-7; the D is unclear. V was pared by 6 bases and J by 4 bases, with 19 bases between. The germline CDR1 and CDR2 sequences are MNHEY and SVGEGT. The CDR3 spans 15 residues. The CDR3 reads CASSHQWGRRYEQYF. CDR3 in DNA: TGTGCCAGCAGCCACCAGTGGGGTCGACGTTACGAGCAGTACTTC.

This clonotype has a single count. This sequence joins TRBV4-2 and TRBJ1-1; maybe TRBD1 (5 bases). Germline V gene data show CDR1 as LGHNA and CDR2 as YNFKEQ. The CDR3 has 15 amino acids. V was trimmed by 2 bases and J by 1 base, leaving 11 bases between them. CDR3 nucleotide sequence: TGTGCCAGCAGCCAAAGGGGCCACCCGAACACTGAAGCTTTCTTT. Protein sequence: CASSQRGHPNTEAFF.

This clonotype has just one count. The chain combines TRBV7-2 with TRBJ1-4; 8 bases are shared with TRBD1. The V segment lost 6 bases and the J segment 7 bases; nucleotides outside the gene matches: 7. Germline V lookup: CDR1 SGHTA, CDR2 FQGNSA. The CDR3 contains 14 residues. The CDR3 region is CASSRQGAVEKLFF. DNA for the CDR3: TGTGCCAGCAGTCGTCAGGGGGCTGTTGAAAAACTGTTTTTT.

V and J are TRBV20-1 and TRBJ2-1, with D possibly being TRBD2 (6 bases). Trimming cost V 6 bases and J 14 bases, with 14 bases left between them. The CDR3 extends over 10 amino acids. Germline V CDR1 and CDR2: DFQATT, SNEGSKA (reference sequence). The CDR3 DNA is TGCAGTGCCCAGAGAAGGAGGGAGTTCTTC. It yields the protein CSAQRRREFF.

Comments on this clonotype: The germline gene is not matched at one end of the junction; a read error may be the cause. The V gene is TRBV5-1, the J gene TRBJ2-1; D is ambiguous. The CDR3 contains 16 residues. Looked up from germline, CDR1 is SGHRS and CDR2 is YFSETQ. Here the CDR3 reads CASSLAPDKSYSEQFF. The CDR3 DNA reads as TGCGCCAGCAGCTTGGCCCCGGATAAATCCTACAGTGAGCAGTTCTTC.

V usage is TRBV11-3 and J usage is TRBJ2-7, with 12 bases lining up with TRBD1. Per germline, CDR1 SGHNT and CDR2 YENEEA. The CDR3 is 16 residues long. J gave up 6 bases and V 4 bases, and 10 bases lay outside the gene matches. In nucleotides, the CDR3 is TGTGCCAGCAGCTCCGCCGGGACAGGGGGCATTGTCGAGCAGTACTTC. This gives the protein CASSSAGTGGIVEQYF.

This clonotype has just a few counts. The rearrangement joins TRBV4-3 to TRBJ2-2, with a weak D call TRBD2 (5 bases). V was cut by 5 bases and J by 3 bases, with 10 bases left in between. Germline V gene sequence: CDR1 LGHNA, CDR2 YSLEER. The CDR3 contains 14 residues. The CDR3 reads CASSVLRDTGELFF. As DNA, the CDR3 is TGCGCCAGCAGCGTATTGAGGGACACCGGGGAGCTGTTTTTT.

J is TRBJ2-1 and V is TRBV29-1; D is uncertain. The CDR3 consists of 12 residues. Trimming removed 0 bases at V and 5 bases at J, with 5 bases between. The germline V gene has CDR1 SQVTM and CDR2 ANQGSEA. DNA of the CDR3: TGCAGCGTTGAAGAAAGGGACAATGAGCAGTTCTTC. Protein sequence: CSVEERDNEQFF.

This clonotype was detected only a few times. V is TRBV9 and J is TRBJ1-4, with D uncertain. The CDR3 is 16 amino acids. Germline CDR1 reads SGDLS; CDR2 reads YYNGEE. Trimming took off 1 base at V and 6 bases at J, with 16 bases between the two ends. In nucleotides, the CDR3 is TGTGCCAGCAGCGTAACCGGGTACACCTCCGATGAAAAACTGTTTTTT. Amino acids: CASSVTGYTSDEKLFF.

The chain couples TRBV20-1 to TRBJ2-5; D is unresolved. The germline V gene has CDR1 DFQATT and CDR2 SNEGSKA (reference sequence). V was clipped by 1 base and J by 5 bases, with 8 bases between them. This CDR3 has 12 residues. The CDR3 DNA follows: TGCAGTGCTAGAGCCCAGAGGGAGACCCAGTACTTC. This translates into CSARAQRETQYF.

This clonotype turned up a few times. A clone one base away is much larger, so this may be a read error. The rearrangement uses TRBV6-1 and TRBJ2-5; 10 nucleotides align to TRBD2. This CDR3 contains 15 residues. V lost 8 bases and J lost 11; bases outside the gene matches: 17. Germline lookup yields CDR1 MNHNS and CDR2 SASEGT. The CDR3 here is CASHPLAGAYNEQYF. The CDR3 DNA reads TGTGCCAGCCACCCCCTAGCGGGAGCCTACAATGAGCAGTACTTC.

J is TRBJ2-1 and V is TRBV20-1; 11 positions agree with TRBD2. After removal of 6 bases from V and 9 bases from J, the junction contained 7 bases not matched to a gene. The CDR3 covers 13 residues. From germline, CDR1 is DFQATT and CDR2 SNEGSKA (reference sequence). CDR3 residues: CSAISGGVGEQFF. The DNA of the CDR3 is TGCAGTGCCATTAGCGGGGGGGTCGGTGAGCAGTTCTTC.

The chain couples TRBV29-1 to TRBJ1-1, with D unresolved. This CDR3 has 13 amino acids. Per the germline V gene, CDR1 is SQVTM and CDR2 is ANQGSEA. Trimming shortened V by 5 bases and J by 0 bases, and 10 bases separated the two germline ends. Written as DNA, the CDR3 is TGCAGCGTTCAAGTATCGCTGAACACTGAAGCTTTCTTT. Translating it yields CSVQVSLNTEAFF.

The table lists this clonotype with many counts. The rearrangement joins TRBV20-1 to TRBJ1-1; D gene uncertain. V shed 3 bases and J shed 0 bases, with 8 bases lying between them. Looked up from germline, CDR1 is DFQATT and CDR2 is SNEGSKA (reference sequence). This CDR3 has 13 residues. The CDR3 here is CSASNSMNTEAFF. CDR3 nucleotide sequence: TGCAGTGCTAGTAACAGTATGAACACTGAAGCTTTCTTT.

The chain is built from TRBV12-3 or TRBV12-4 and TRBJ2-1; 9 bases align to TRBD2. Unmatched junction bases numbered 12, after V lost 8 bases and J lost 7 bases. This CDR3 is 15 amino acids long. The CDR3 DNA reads as TGTGCCAGCGGATCCCGCCTAGCGGGATGGAATGAGCAGTTCTTC. It encodes CASGSRLAGWNEQFF.

The V and J genes are TRBV6-5 and TRBJ1-1; the match to TRBD1 covers 7 bases. With 6 bases clipped from V and 6 bases from J, the junction kept 4 bases outside the gene matches. The CDR3 spans 12 residues. Per germline, CDR1 MNHEY and CDR2 SVGAGI. The CDR3 region has the DNA TGTGCCAGCAGGGGACAGATCGCTGAAGCTTTCTTT. The encoded protein is CASRGQIAEAFF.

This clonotype showed up many times. The chain uses TRBV6-5 and TRBJ2-5; D is perhaps TRBD2 (6 bases). CDR3 length equals 15 residues. Deletions cut 8 bases from V and 3 bases from J, with 19 bases between. Germline V gene lookup returns CDR1 MNHEY and CDR2 SVGAGI. DNA for the CDR3: TGTGCCAGCTCGCCCCGGGTGATAGCGGAAGAGACCCAGTACTTC. Encoded protein: CASSPRVIAEETQYF.

The CDR3 DNA reads as TGCAGCGTTTTCAGGGGGCTGGCGAGTGGCTACACCTTC. It encodes CSVFRGLASGYTF. The genes are TRBV29-1 and TRBJ1-2; 8 nucleotides align to TRBD1. The germline CDR1 and CDR2 sequences are SQVTM and ANQGSEA. V lost 5 bases and J lost 7; bases outside the gene matches: 9. This CDR3 region has 13 residues.

This clonotype was observed a few times. The V and J genes are TRBV29-1 and TRBJ2-1, with no clear D. CDR1 and CDR2 (germline): SQVTM, ANQGSEA. V lost 4 bases, J lost 5 bases, and 9 bases lay in between. The CDR3 runs 12 residues. DNA of the CDR3: TGCAGCGTTGCTGCCGGTCACAATGAGCAGTTCTTC. This translates into CSVAAGHNEQFF.

The genes are TRBV20-1 and TRBJ2-4; 9 nucleotides match TRBD1. The J call may be in error: the DNA end matches TRBJ2-5 better. Germline CDR1 and CDR2: DFQATT and SNEGSKA (reference sequence). The CDR3 is 15 amino acids. CDR3: CSAVPGQGKSETQYF. Written as DNA, the CDR3 is TGCAGTGCTGTCCCGGGACAGGGCAAATCAGAGACCCAGTACTTC.

V usage is TRBV7-9 and J usage is TRBJ2-1; D tentatively fits TRBD1 or TRBD2 (6 bases each). V was clipped by 2 bases and J by 5 bases, with 13 bases between them. This CDR3 has 15 amino acids. Germline V gives CDR1 SEHNR, CDR2 FQNEAQ (reference sequence). In DNA form, the CDR3 reads TGTGCCAGCAGCTTACGTAGAAGGGGGGACAATGAGCAGTTCTTC. This gives the protein CASSLRRRGDNEQFF.

The chain recombines TRBV7-2 with TRBJ2-5; D is undetermined. The last part of the DNA fits TRBJ2-7 better; the J call may be wrong. The V gene's germline CDR1 is SGHTA and CDR2 FQGNSA. CDR3 size: 15 residues. Here the CDR3 DNA reads TGTGCCAGCAGCTTAGTCGACACCGCCCACTACGAGCAGTACTTC. It translates to CASSLVDTAHYEQYF.

This clonotype was recorded once. The rearrangement uses TRBV5-1 and TRBJ2-1, with D possibly called TRBD1 or TRBD2 (5 bases each). The germline V and J ends were trimmed by 0 bases and 5 bases, with 15 bases remaining between them. Germline lookup yields CDR1 SGHRS and CDR2 YFSETQ. The CDR3 covers 16 residues. The CDR3, as DNA: TGCGCCAGCAGCTTGGCCCCGGGGCGGTTCAACAATGAGCAGTTCTTC. As protein: CASSLAPGRFNNEQFF. Full variable domain (missing parts from reference TRBV5-1 and TRBJ2-1): KAGVTQTPRYLIKTRGQQVTLSCSPISGHRSVSWYQQTPGQGLQFLFEYFSETQRNKGNFPGRFSGRQFSNSRSEMNVSTLELGDSALYLCASSLAPGRFNNEQFFGPGTRLTVL.